The 13 T cell receptor beta chains below were found in one sample sequenced in a study of blood T cells in healthy people across ages. A second PCR of 7 to 11 cycles used a sample-barcoded 5' primer and a J-beta primer mix. TCRdb used MiXCR to reprocess the 5' RACE reads, holding one entry per CDR3 protein. The data contain roughly 1,800,000 distinct CDR3 sequences, about 50% of them singletons. Input material: blood. Receptors were obtained from a woman aged 40 to 50 in good health.

The chain uses TRBV11-1 and TRBJ2-3; 7 positions match TRBD2. The V and J ends lost 1 base and 2 bases, in that order; junction bases with no gene match: 6. CDR1 SGHAT and CDR2 FQDESV come from the germline V gene (reference sequence). The CDR3 extends over 16 amino acids. The CDR3 DNA is TGTGCCAGCAGCTTAGGACAAGCGGGGTACACAGATACGCAGTATTTT. Translation: CASSLGQAGYTDTQYF.

This clonotype has just a few counts. A read error may account for a junction end that differs from germline. This chain uses TRBV9 with TRBJ2-1; either TRBD1 or TRBD2 may supply D (5 bases each). There are 17 residues in the CDR3. From germline, CDR1 is SGDLS and CDR2 YYNGEE. The DNA of the CDR3 is TGTGCCAGCAGCCGGGCTCTCGGGGCGGTTGGCTACAATGGGCAGTTCTTC. This codes for CASSRALGAVGYNGQFF.

The count of this clonotype is one. The chain couples TRBV5-1 to TRBJ2-3; possibly TRBD1 for D (5 bases). Germline V gene sequence: CDR1 SGHRS, CDR2 YFSETQ. V was trimmed by 2 bases and J by 4 bases, leaving 8 bases between them. CDR3 size: 13 residues. This chain's CDR3 is CASSLKTADTQYF. CDR3 nucleotides: TGCGCCAGCAGCTTAAAGACAGCAGATACGCAGTATTTT.

This clonotype was recorded a few times. V and J are TRBV6-2 or TRBV6-3 and TRBJ2-1, with unresolved D. The last part of the DNA fits TRBJ2-7 better; the J call may be wrong. The germline CDR1 and CDR2 sequences are MNHEY and SVGEGT. The CDR3 runs to 20 residues. CDR3: CASSYRPVGLQRDSYNEQYF. CDR3 bases: TGTGCCAGCAGTTACCGGCCTGTCGGGTTGCAGCGCGATTCCTACAATGAGCAGTACTTC.

The chain employs TRBV4-1 and TRBJ2-3; 10 bases fit TRBD1. The CDR3 extends over 16 amino acids. From germline, CDR1 is MGHRA and CDR2 YSYEKL. After removal of 5 bases from V and 5 bases from J, the junction contained 10 bases not matched to a gene. This CDR3 is CASSGPGQGYVDTQYF. DNA for the CDR3: TGCGCCAGCAGCGGGCCGGGACAGGGGTACGTAGATACGCAGTATTTT.

This sequence joins TRBV20-1 and TRBJ2-7; possibly TRBD1 or TRBD2 for D (6 bases each). The DNA end is a closer match to TRBJ2-4, so the J assignment may be wrong. The CDR3 sequence is 14 residues long. Germline CDR1 and CDR2: DFQATT and SNEGSKA (reference sequence). CDR3 amino acids: CSARETGPKNIQYF. The CDR3 bases are TGCAGTGCTCGGGAGACAGGCCCCAAAAACATTCAGTACTTC.

The chain uses TRBV27 and TRBJ1-2; 12 bases fit TRBD1. The CDR3 totals 16 residues. The trim removed 9 bases at V and 7 bases at J, leaving 15 bases unmatched. The germline CDR1 and CDR2 sequences are MNHEY and SMNVEV (reference sequence). This chain's CDR3 is CASAAIGTGGVGGYTF. As DNA, the CDR3 is TGTGCCAGTGCTGCTATTGGGACAGGGGGCGTGGGTGGCTACACCTTC.

The J gene is TRBJ2-5, the V gene TRBV29-1; the D gene is possibly TRBD1 (6 bases). V lost 7 bases, J lost 2 bases, and 14 bases lay in between. CDR1 is SQVTM and CDR2 is ANQGSEA in the germline V gene. This CDR3 is 13 amino acids long. The CDR3 region has the DNA TGCAGCGCCAGGATGACAGGACAAGAGACCCAGTACTTC. Encoded protein: CSARMTGQETQYF. Drawing the rest from reference TRBV29-1 and TRBJ2-5, the complete variable domain is SAVISQKPSRDICQRGTSLTIQCQVDSQVTMMFWYRQQPGQSLTLIATANQGSEATYESGFVIDKFPISRPNLTFSTLTVSNMSPEDSSIYLCSARMTGQETQYFGPGTRLLVL.

This chain joins TRBV20-1 and TRBJ2-1, with D unresolved. The CDR3 runs 11 residues. Germline V CDR1 and CDR2: DFQATT, SNEGSKA (reference sequence). V was trimmed by 0 bases and J by 9 bases, leaving 6 bases between them. CDR3 sequence reads: CSAREEFEQFF. CDR3 in DNA: TGCAGTGCTAGAGAGGAGTTTGAGCAGTTCTTC.

The rearrangement uses TRBV20-1 and TRBJ2-1; D is undetermined. Trimming stripped 5 bases from V and 4 bases from J, with 3 bases between. Germline-derived CDR1 and CDR2 are DFQATT and SNEGSKA (reference sequence). The CDR3 runs 10 residues. CDR3 in DNA: TGCAGTGCTGGTTACAATGAGCAGTTCTTC. Protein: CSAGYNEQFF.

Only a few counts were recorded for this clonotype. V usage is TRBV27 and J usage is TRBJ2-7; D possibly matches TRBD1 or TRBD2 (7 bases each). V was shortened by 8 bases and J by 7 bases, with 18 bases between the two germline ends. This CDR3 is built from 13 residues. Germline CDR1 is MNHEY and CDR2 is SMNVEV (reference sequence). The CDR3 spells CASSSFQGGEQYF. The CDR3, as DNA: TGTGCCAGCTCCTCCTTTCAGGGGGGGGAGCAGTACTTC.

This chain uses TRBV9 with TRBJ1-2, with TRBD1 matching over 9 bases. Germline CDR1 and CDR2: SGDLS and YYNGEE. The junction had 11 bases not matched to a gene; V was cut back by 4 bases and J by 4 bases. The CDR3 covers 16 residues. The DNA of the CDR3 is TGTGCCAGCAGCACCCGGACAGGGGCCGAACGCTATGGCTACACCTTC. This codes for CASSTRTGAERYGYTF.

The V and J genes are TRBV7-8 and TRBJ2-2, with unresolved D. Deletions cut 5 bases from V and 7 bases from J, with 11 bases between. The CDR3 has 13 residues. Germline CDR1 SGHVS, CDR2 FQNEAQ. This CDR3 is CASSARTVGELFF. CDR3 nucleotides: TGTGCCAGCAGCGCAAGGACGGTCGGGGAGCTGTTTTTT.